This entry features one T cell receptor beta chain sequence. This sample stems from a study of human T cells and chemical hapten exposure. There are 14 residues in the CDR3. The germline gives CDR1 SNHLY, CDR2 FYNNEI. The V and J ends lost 7 bases and 6 bases respectively, with 15 bases between them. TCRdb reprocessed the RACE reads via MiXCR and lists one record per CDR3 protein. The data contain about 340,000 distinct CDR3 sequences, 6% to 8.5% of them singletons. Time point in this sample: patch test 1, 2 weeks after DPC sensitization. Treatment: therapeutic diphenylcyclopropenone sensitization with weekly scalp DPC. Patch tests were applied only after blood draws. Total RNA was isolated from unfractionated whole blood.

The specimen was whole blood, collected in connection with sensitization to the hapten diphenylcyclopropenone (DPC). The chain combines TRBV2 with TRBJ2-2; D remains ambiguous. This sequence originates from a young woman with alopecia areata. Some clones in this sample may be carry-over from other donors' samples. The CDR3: CASNTEGLSGELFF. The CDR3 bases are TGTGCCAGCAACACGGAAGGCTTATCCGGGGAGCTGTTTTTT.